This T cell receptor (beta chain) appears in the sequencing data of a study of blood T cells in healthy people across ages. Together with a sample-barcoded 5' primer, a J-beta primer mix was included in a second PCR lasting roughly 6 to 12 cycles. TCRdb fed the 5' RACE reads into MiXCR, producing one record per CDR3 protein. The table lists approximately 760,000 distinct CDR3 sequences, roughly 25% of them singletons. The authors extracted at least 5 micrograms of total RNA per sample. The CDR3 length is 18 residues. J was trimmed by 2 bases and V by 3 bases; bases with no gene match: 13. CDR1 and CDR2 (germline): MNHEY, SMNVEV (reference sequence). These records were also assigned to another study, of T cells of mothers and their children.

Material: blood. The receptor was isolated from a boy between 5 and 17 years old in good health. The genes are TRBV27 and TRBJ2-3; 8 positions match TRBD2. The CDR3 sequence: CASSFLPLGREATDTQYF. CDR3 nucleotides: TGTGCCAGCAGTTTCCTCCCCCTGGGGCGGGAGGCCACAGATACGCAGTATTTT.